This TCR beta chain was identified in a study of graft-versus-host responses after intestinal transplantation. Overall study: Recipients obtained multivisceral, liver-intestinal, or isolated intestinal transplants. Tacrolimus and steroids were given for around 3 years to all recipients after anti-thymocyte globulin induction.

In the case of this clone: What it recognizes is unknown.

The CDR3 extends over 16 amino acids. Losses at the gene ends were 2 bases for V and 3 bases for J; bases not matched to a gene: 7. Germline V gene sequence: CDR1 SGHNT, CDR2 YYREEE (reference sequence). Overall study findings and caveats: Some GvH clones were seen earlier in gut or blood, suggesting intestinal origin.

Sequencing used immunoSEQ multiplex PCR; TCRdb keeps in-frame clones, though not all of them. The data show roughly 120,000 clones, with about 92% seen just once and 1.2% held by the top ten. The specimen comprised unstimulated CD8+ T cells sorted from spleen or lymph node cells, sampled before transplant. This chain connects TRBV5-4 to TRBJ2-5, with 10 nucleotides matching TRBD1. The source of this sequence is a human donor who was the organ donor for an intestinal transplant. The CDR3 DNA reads TGTGCCAGCAGCTTCTTCCCGGGACAGGGGAAAGAGACCCAGTACTTC. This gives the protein CASSFFPGQGKETQYF. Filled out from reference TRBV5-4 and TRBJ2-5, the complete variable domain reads ETGVTQSPTHLIKTRGQQVTLRCSSQSGHNTVSWYQQALGQGPQFIFQYYREEENGRGNFPPRFSGLQFPNYSSELNVNALELDDSALYLCASSFFPGQGKETQYFGPGTRLLVL.